This is a list of T cell receptor beta chains from one sample in a study of tumor-infiltrating lymphocytes in localized non-small cell lung cancer. The data were produced by immunoSEQ multiplex PCR, yet TCRdb's version contains in-frame clones alone and is incomplete. The data hold 20,000 to 25,000 clones, with 50% to 80% observed a single time. Sequences were obtained from lung tumor tissue. These receptors were obtained from a human donor with non-small cell lung cancer. Both conserved end residues are part of each CDR3. D genes are given only for firm matches. Expanded clones get a size class; other rows say once, few or many, or leave the size out.

V gene	D gene	clone size	J gene	CDR3 protein	CDR3 DNA
TRBV11-3	NA	NA	TRBJ2-5	CASSRTTQETQYF	TGTGCCAGCAGCCGCACTACCCAGGAGACCCAGTACTTC
TRBV7-3	TRBD1	few	TRBJ1-5	CASSLDGTGNQPQHF	TGTGCCAGCAGCTTAGACGGGACAGGCAATCAGCCCCAGCATTTT
TRBV6-1	NA	NA	TRBJ2-7	CASSEKAQTMYEQYF	TGTGCCAGCAGTGAAAAAGCCCAAACTATGTACGAGCAGTACTTC
TRBV6-6	TRBD1	NA	TRBJ1-1	CASSYGGQMNTEAFF	TGTGCCAGCAGTTACGGGGGACAGATGAACACTGAAGCTTTCTTT
TRBV28	NA	NA	TRBJ1-1	CASSFHPQNTEAFF	TGTGCCAGCAGTTTCCACCCGCAGAACACTGAAGCTTTCTTT
TRBV18	NA	NA	TRBJ2-7	CASSPRRDSYEQYF	TGTGCCAGCTCACCACGGAGAGATTCCTACGAGCAGTACTTC
TRBV6-5	NA	once	TRBJ1-2	CASSRNGDILYGYTF	TGTGCCAGCAGTAGAAACGGGGACATACTCTATGGCTACACCTTC
TRBV5-1	TRBD2	NA	TRBJ2-3	CASSLWGQPGLAGGGTDTQYF	TGCGCCAGCAGCTTGTGGGGTCAGCCGGGACTAGCGGGAGGGGGCACAGATACGCAGTATTTT
TRBV2	TRBD1	few	TRBJ2-7	CASSAGGYIYEQYF	TGTGCCAGCAGTGCAGGGGGCTACATCTACGAGCAGTACTTC
TRBV2	TRBD1	NA	TRBJ1-1	CASRSGQGPTEAFF	TGTGCCAGCAGATCGGGACAGGGGCCCACTGAAGCTTTCTTT
TRBV2	NA	NA	TRBJ1-2	CASRSVGGARGYTF	TGTGCCAGCAGGAGTGTAGGGGGGGCGCGGGGCTACACCTTC
TRBV7-9	TRBD1	NA	TRBJ1-4	CASSLPWTGVEKLFF	TGTGCCAGCAGCTTACCTTGGACAGGGGTAGAAAAACTGTTTTTT
TRBV7-9	NA	few	TRBJ2-3	CASSPRSGRSGTDTQYF	TGTGCCAGCAGCCCCCGGTCAGGGCGTTCTGGCACAGATACGCAGTATTTT
TRBV18	NA	NA	TRBJ1-1	CASSPTERMGEAFF	TGTGCCAGCTCGCCTACCGAGAGGATGGGTGAAGCTTTCTTT
TRBV14	NA	NA	TRBJ1-5	CASSRGGSNQPQHF	TGTGCCAGCAGCCGGGGCGGGAGCAATCAGCCCCAGCATTTT
TRBV19	NA	medium-sized	TRBJ2-3	CASHGDTQYF	TGTGCCAGTCACGGGGATACGCAGTATTTT
TRBV4-1	TRBD1	NA	TRBJ2-7	CASSQATGGLHEQYF	TGCGCCAGCAGCCAAGCAACAGGGGGCTTGCACGAGCAGTACTTC
TRBV7-9	TRBD2	NA	TRBJ2-3	CASSPLAGTPFSTDTQYF	TGTGCCAGCAGCCCACTAGCGGGAACACCCTTTAGCACAGATACGCAGTATTTT
TRBV2	TRBD1	NA	TRBJ1-1	CASSVTGAHAEAFF	TGTGCCAGCAGTGTGACAGGGGCGCATGCTGAAGCTTTCTTT
TRBV19	NA	NA	TRBJ1-5	CASNRQSSNQPQHF	TGTGCCAGTAACCGACAGAGTAGCAATCAGCCCCAGCATTTT
TRBV9	NA	NA	TRBJ1-1	CASSVAGNSMNTEAFF	TGTGCCAGCAGCGTCGCGGGAAATAGCATGAACACTGAAGCTTTCTTT
TRBV11-2	TRBD2	few	TRBJ2-1	CASSLIAGYNEQFF	TGTGCCAGCAGCTTGATAGCGGGATACAATGAGCAGTTCTTC
TRBV9	NA	few	TRBJ1-2	CASSRLNYGYTF	TGTGCCAGCAGTCGCCTAAACTATGGCTACACCTTC
TRBV7-2	TRBD2	NA	TRBJ2-1	CASSLLLLAVSLNEQFF	TGTGCCAGCAGCCTCCTTTTACTAGCGGTTTCCTTAAATGAGCAGTTCTTC
TRBV27	NA	NA	TRBJ1-5	CASSPGYSNQPQHF	TGTGCCAGCAGCCCCGGATATAGCAATCAGCCCCAGCATTTT
TRBV7-2	TRBD2	NA	TRBJ2-1	CASSPSGMPRNEQFF	TGTGCCAGCAGCCCCAGCGGGATGCCCCGAAATGAGCAGTTCTTC
TRBV5-1	NA	few	TRBJ1-1	CASKIGSGAMNTEAFF	TGCGCCAGCAAGATTGGGTCGGGAGCGATGAACACTGAAGCTTTCTTT
TRBV6-6	NA	NA	TRBJ1-4	CASSYGGRFEKLFF	TGTGCCAGCAGTTATGGGGGGCGCTTTGAAAAACTGTTTTTT
TRBV6-5	NA	NA	TRBJ1-6	CASSRTRLDSPLHF	TGTGCCAGCAGCCGGACACGGTTAGATTCACCCCTCCACTTT
TRBV30	NA	NA	TRBJ2-1	CAFTRRSSYNEQFF	TGTGCCTTTACGAGGAGGAGCTCCTACAATGAGCAGTTCTTC
TRBV5-1	NA	NA	TRBJ2-7	CASSRDASSDEQYF	TGCGCCAGCAGCCGAGACGCTTCGTCGGACGAGCAGTACTTC
TRBV6-5	NA	NA	TRBJ1-1	CASSWSQGVGTEAFF	TGTGCCAGCAGTTGGTCACAGGGTGTCGGCACTGAAGCTTTCTTT
TRBV2	TRBD1	NA	TRBJ2-7	CASREGQGSYEQYF	TGTGCCAGCAGGGAGGGACAGGGGAGTTACGAGCAGTACTTC
TRBV4-2	NA	NA	TRBJ1-1	CASSQALGQNTEAFF	TGTGCCAGCAGCCAAGCCTTGGGGCAAAACACTGAAGCTTTCTTT
TRBV7-8	NA	NA	TRBJ1-2	CASSPKNRDAGYTF	TGTGCCAGCAGCCCGAAAAACAGGGACGCGGGCTACACCTTC
TRBV6-6	NA	NA	TRBJ1-2	CASSYPAGGGGYTF	TGTGCCAGCAGTTACCCGGCAGGAGGGGGTGGCTACACCTTC
TRBV11-1	TRBD1	NA	TRBJ2-7	CASSRQGYEQYF	TGTGCCAGCAGCCGACAGGGTTACGAGCAGTACTTC
TRBV28	NA	NA	TRBJ1-5	CASTSPGEQGSNQPQHF	TGTGCCAGCACTTCCCCGGGGGAGCAGGGAAGCAATCAGCCCCAGCATTTT
TRBV2	TRBD2	NA	TRBJ2-5	CASLPRREETQYF	TGTGCCAGCCTGCCAAGGCGGGAGGAGACCCAGTACTTC
TRBV9	TRBD2	NA	TRBJ2-2	CASSLAGNGELFF	TGTGCCAGTTCGCTAGCGGGAAACGGGGAGCTGTTTTTT
TRBV5-6	NA	NA	TRBJ1-4	CASSLMVAANEKLFF	TGTGCCAGCAGCTTGATGGTTGCGGCTAATGAAAAACTGTTTTTT
TRBV5-1	NA	few	TRBJ1-1	CASSLQVGVNTEAFF	TGCGCCAGCAGCCTCCAAGTAGGAGTCAACACTGAAGCTTTCTTT
TRBV5-6	NA	NA	TRBJ1-3	CASSFRGSLSGNTIYF	TGTGCCAGCAGCTTCCGGGGATCCCTCTCTGGAAACACCATATATTTT
TRBV28	NA	NA	TRBJ2-3	CASRLDPSTDTQYF	TGTGCCAGCCGATTGGACCCGAGCACAGATACGCAGTATTTT
TRBV6-1	TRBD1	NA	TRBJ1-1	CASSLQGAWGTEAFF	TGTGCCAGCAGTCTTCAGGGGGCTTGGGGCACTGAAGCTTTCTTT
TRBV5-4	TRBD2	NA	TRBJ2-2	CASSRAGVGTGELFF	TGTGCCAGCAGCCGAGCGGGAGTAGGGACCGGGGAGCTGTTTTTT
TRBV2	NA	NA	TRBJ2-1	CASSERTPAYNEQFF	TGTGCCAGCAGTGAGAGGACCCCAGCCTACAATGAGCAGTTCTTC
TRBV5-1	TRBD1	once	TRBJ2-2	CASSLDVVQGENTGELFF	TGCGCCAGCAGCTTGGATGTTGTGCAGGGGGAGAACACCGGGGAGCTGTTTTTT
TRBV30	NA	NA	TRBJ1-2	CAWSVEGFGYGYTF	TGTGCCTGGAGTGTGGAGGGGTTCGGCTATGGCTACACCTTC